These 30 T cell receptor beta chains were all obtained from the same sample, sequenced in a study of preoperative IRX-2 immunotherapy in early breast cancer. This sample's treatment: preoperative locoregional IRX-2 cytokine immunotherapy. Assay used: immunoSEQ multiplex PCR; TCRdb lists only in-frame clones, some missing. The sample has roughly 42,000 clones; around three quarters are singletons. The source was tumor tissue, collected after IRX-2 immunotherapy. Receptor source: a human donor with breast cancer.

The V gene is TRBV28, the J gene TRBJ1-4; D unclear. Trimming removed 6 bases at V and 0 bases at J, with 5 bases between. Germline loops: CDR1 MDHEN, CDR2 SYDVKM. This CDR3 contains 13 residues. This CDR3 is CASRGTTNEKLFF. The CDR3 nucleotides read TGTGCCAGCAGGGGAACAACTAATGAAAAACTGTTTTTT.

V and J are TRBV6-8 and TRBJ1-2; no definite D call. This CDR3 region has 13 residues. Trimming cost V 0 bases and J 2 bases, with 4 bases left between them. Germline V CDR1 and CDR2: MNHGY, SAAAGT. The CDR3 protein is CASSYSPNYGYTF. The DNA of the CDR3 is TGTGCCAGCAGTTACTCTCCCAACTATGGCTACACCTTC.

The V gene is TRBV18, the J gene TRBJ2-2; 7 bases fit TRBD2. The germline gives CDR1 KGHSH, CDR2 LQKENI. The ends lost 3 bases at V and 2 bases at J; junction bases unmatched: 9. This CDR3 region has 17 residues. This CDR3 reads CASSPASGRSNTGELFF. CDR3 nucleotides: TGTGCCAGCTCACCGGCTAGCGGACGCTCCAACACCGGGGAGCTGTTTTTT.

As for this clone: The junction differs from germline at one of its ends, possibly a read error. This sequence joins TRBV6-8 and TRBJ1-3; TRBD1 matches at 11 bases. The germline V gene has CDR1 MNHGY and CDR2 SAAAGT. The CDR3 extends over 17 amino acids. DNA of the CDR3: TGTGCCATCAGTGGCCAGGGACAGGGGGTTTCTGGAAACACCATATATTTT. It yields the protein CAISGQGQGVSGNTIYF.

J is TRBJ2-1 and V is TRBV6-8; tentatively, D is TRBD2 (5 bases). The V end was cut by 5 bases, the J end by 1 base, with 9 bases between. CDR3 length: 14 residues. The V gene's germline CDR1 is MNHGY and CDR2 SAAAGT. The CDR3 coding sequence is TGTGCCAGCAGTCCCACTAGTTCCTACAATGAGCAGTTCTTC. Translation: CASSPTSSYNEQFF.

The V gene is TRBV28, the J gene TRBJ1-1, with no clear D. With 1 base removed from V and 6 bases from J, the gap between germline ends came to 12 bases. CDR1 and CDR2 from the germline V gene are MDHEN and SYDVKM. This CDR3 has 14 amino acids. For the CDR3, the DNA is TGTGCCAGCAGTTTATTCACTGGGAATGCTGAAGCTTTCTTT. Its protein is CASSLFTGNAEAFF.

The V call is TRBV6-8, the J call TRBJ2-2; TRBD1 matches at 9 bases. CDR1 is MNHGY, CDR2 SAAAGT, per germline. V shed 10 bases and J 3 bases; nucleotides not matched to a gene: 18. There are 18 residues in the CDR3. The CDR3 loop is CATRVIVVRTGDTGELFF. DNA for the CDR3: TGTGCCACCAGGGTTATAGTCGTCCGGACAGGGGACACCGGGGAGCTGTTTTTT.

The CDR3 DNA reads as TGTGCCAGCAGCCGACGTTACAGGGGGACGGGAAACACCATATATTTT. It codes for CASSRRYRGTGNTIYF. The V gene is TRBV7-7, the J gene TRBJ1-3, with 8 bases matching TRBD1. The CDR3 length is 16 residues. V trimming: 5 bases; J trimming: 4 bases; junction bases outside the gene matches: 10. CDR1 is SSHAT and CDR2 is FNYEAQ in the germline V gene (reference sequence).

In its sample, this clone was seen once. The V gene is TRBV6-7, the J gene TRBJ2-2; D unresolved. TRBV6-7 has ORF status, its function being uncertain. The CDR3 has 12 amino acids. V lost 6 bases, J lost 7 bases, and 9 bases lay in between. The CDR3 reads CASSSRNGELFF. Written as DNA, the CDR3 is TGTGCCAGCAGCAGCAGGAACGGGGAGCTGTTTTTT.

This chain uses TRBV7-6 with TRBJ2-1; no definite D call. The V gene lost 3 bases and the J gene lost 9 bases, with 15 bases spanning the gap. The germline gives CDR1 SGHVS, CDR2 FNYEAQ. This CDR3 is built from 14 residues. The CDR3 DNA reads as TGTGCCAGCAGCTTGAACGCCTTCTCCGGTGAGCAGTTCTTC. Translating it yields CASSLNAFSGEQFF.

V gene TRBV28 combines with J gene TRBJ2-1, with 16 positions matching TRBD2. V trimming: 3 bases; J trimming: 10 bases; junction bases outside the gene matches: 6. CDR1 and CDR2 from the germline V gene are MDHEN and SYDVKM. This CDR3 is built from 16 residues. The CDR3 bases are TGTGCCAGCAGTTTTCAGGGGACTAGCGGGAGGGGCGAGCAGTTCTTC. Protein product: CASSFQGTSGRGEQFF.

The CDR3 DNA sequence: TGTGCCAGCAGCATGAGGGAGACCCAGTACTTC. It codes for CASSMRETQYF. The chain links TRBV14 to TRBJ2-5; no firm D call. Germline V gives CDR1 SGHDN, CDR2 FVKESK. The CDR3 runs to 11 residues. Trimming took off 5 bases at V and 5 bases at J, with 6 bases between the two ends.

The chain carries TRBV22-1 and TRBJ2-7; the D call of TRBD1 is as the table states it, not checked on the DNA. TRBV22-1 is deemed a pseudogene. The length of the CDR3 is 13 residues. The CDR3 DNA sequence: TGTGCCAGCACCAATACAGGGATCTACGAGCAGTACTTC. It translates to CASTNTGIYEQYF.

CDR3 protein: CASKAIAGGDNEQFF. As DNA, the CDR3 is TGTGCCAGCAAGGCTATAGCGGGAGGAGACAATGAGCAGTTCTTC. The genes are TRBV2 and TRBJ2-1; 10 positions agree with TRBD2. CDR3 length: 15 residues. V dropped 7 bases and J dropped 5; count of bases not matched to a gene: 8. Germline V gene lookup returns CDR1 SNHLY and CDR2 FYNNEI.

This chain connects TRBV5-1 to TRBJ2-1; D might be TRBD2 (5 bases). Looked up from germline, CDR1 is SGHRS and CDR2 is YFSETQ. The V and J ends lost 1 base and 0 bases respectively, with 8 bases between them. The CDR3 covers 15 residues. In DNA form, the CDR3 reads TGCGCCAGCAGCTTGACGGGGAACTCCTACAATGAGCAGTTCTTC. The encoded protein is CASSLTGNSYNEQFF.

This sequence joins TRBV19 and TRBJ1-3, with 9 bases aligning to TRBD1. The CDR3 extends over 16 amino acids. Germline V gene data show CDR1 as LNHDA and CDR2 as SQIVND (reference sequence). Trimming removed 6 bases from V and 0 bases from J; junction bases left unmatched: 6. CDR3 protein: CASRHPGQGSGNTIYF. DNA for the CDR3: TGTGCCAGTAGGCACCCGGGACAGGGCTCTGGAAACACCATATATTTT.

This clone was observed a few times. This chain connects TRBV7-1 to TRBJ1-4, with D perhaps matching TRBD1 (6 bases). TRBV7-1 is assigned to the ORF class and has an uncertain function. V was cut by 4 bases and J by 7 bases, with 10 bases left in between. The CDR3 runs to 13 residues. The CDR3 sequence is CASSFQQGEKLFF. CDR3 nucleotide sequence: TGTGCCAGCAGCTTCCAACAGGGTGAAAAACTGTTTTTT.

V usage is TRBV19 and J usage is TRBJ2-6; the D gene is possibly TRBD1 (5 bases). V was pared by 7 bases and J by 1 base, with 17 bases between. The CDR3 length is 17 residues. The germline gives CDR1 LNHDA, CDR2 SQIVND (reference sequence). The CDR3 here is CASTWAGIDSGANVLTF. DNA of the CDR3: TGTGCCAGTACTTGGGCAGGGATTGATTCTGGGGCCAACGTCCTGACTTTC.

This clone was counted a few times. CDR3 DNA sequence: TGTGCTAGCGGCGATTGGGGTACATCGGAGACCCAGTACTTC. This codes for CASGDWGTSETQYF. V usage is TRBV12-5 and J usage is TRBJ2-5; D is undetermined. The V end lost 9 bases, the J end lost 5 bases, and 19 bases lay between the germline ends. This CDR3 has 14 amino acids. Germline values: CDR1 LGHNT, CDR2 FRNRAP.

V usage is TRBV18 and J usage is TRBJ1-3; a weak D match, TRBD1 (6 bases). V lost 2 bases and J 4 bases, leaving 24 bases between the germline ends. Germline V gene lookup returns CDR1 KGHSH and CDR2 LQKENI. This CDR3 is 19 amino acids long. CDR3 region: CASSPGMRGSASTGNTIYF. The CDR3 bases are TGTGCCAGCTCACCAGGAATGAGGGGGTCAGCGTCCACAGGAAACACCATATATTTT.

CDR3 amino acids: CASSVVGGASNEQFF. The CDR3 nucleotides are TGTGCCAGCAGCGTAGTCGGAGGGGCTAGCAATGAGCAGTTCTTC. This chain connects TRBV9 to TRBJ2-1; weak D call: TRBD2 (6 bases). CDR1 is SGDLS, CDR2 YYNGEE, per germline. The CDR3 is made up of 15 amino acids. V shed 0 bases and J shed 6 bases, with 13 bases lying between them.

The CDR3 protein is CASSPDREGQPQHF. The DNA of the CDR3 is TGTGCCAGCTCCCCAGACAGGGAAGGTCAGCCCCAGCATTTT. The chain links TRBV18 to TRBJ1-5; 7 nucleotides align to TRBD1. The CDR3 contains 14 residues. CDR1 and CDR2 (germline): KGHSH, LQKENI. The J segment lost 6 bases and the V segment lost 6 bases, leaving 8 bases of the junction unmatched. Variable domain in full (rest from reference TRBV18 and TRBJ1-5): NAGVMQNPRHLVRRRGQEARLRCSPMKGHSHVYWYRQLPEEGLKFMVYLQKENIIDESGMPKERFSAEFPKEGPSILRIQQVVRGDSAAYFCASSPDREGQPQHFGDGTRLSIL.

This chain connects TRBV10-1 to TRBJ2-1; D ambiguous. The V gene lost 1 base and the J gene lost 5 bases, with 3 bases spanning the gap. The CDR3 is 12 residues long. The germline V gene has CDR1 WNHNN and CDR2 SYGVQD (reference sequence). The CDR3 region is CASSEYNNEQFF. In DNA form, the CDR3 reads TGCGCCAGCAGTGAGTACAACAATGAGCAGTTCTTC.

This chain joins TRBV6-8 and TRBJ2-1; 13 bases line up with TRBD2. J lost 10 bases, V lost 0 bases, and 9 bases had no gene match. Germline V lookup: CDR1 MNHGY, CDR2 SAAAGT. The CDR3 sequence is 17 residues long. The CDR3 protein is CASSYSSGTSGVHEQFF. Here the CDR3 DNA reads TGTGCCAGCAGTTACTCATCCGGGACTAGCGGGGTGCACGAGCAGTTCTTC.

The CDR3 sequence is CASTGDRAGNTIYF. CDR3 sequence (DNA): TGTGCCAGCACAGGGGACAGGGCTGGAAACACCATATATTTT. The V call is TRBV18, the J call TRBJ1-3; 9 bases fit TRBD1. The CDR3 spans 14 residues. The germline V gene has CDR1 KGHSH and CDR2 LQKENI. Trimming removed 8 bases from V and 2 bases from J; junction bases left unmatched: 4.

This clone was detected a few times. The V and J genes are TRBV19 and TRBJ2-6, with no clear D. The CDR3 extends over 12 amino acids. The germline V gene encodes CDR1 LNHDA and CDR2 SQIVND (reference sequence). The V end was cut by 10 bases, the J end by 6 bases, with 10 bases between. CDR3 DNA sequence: TGTGCCACCCAGACCCTGGCCAACGTCCTGACTTTC. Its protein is CATQTLANVLTF. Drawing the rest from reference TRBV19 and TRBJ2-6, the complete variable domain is DGGITQSPKYLFRKEGQNVTLSCEQNLNHDAMYWYRQDPGQGLRLIYYSQIVNDFQKGDIAEGYSVSREKKESFPLTVTSAQKNPTAFYLCATQTLANVLTFGAGSRLTVL.

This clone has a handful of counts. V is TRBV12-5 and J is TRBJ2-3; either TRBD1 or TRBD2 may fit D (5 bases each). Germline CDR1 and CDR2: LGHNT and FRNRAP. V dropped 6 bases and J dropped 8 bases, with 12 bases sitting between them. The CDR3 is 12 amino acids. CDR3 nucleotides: TGTGCTAGTGGGGGCAGGGACGGTACGCAGTATTTT. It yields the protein CASGGRDGTQYF.

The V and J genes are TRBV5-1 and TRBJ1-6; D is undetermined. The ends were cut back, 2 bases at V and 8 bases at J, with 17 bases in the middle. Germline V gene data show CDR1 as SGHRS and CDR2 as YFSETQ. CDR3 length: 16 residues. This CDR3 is CASSFNWVGSDSPLHF. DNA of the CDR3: TGCGCCAGCAGCTTCAATTGGGTGGGTTCTGATTCACCCCTCCACTTT. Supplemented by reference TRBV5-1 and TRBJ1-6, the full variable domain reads KAGVTQTPRYLIKTRGQQVTLSCSPISGHRSVSWYQQTPGQGLQFLFEYFSETQRNKGNFPGRFSGRQFSNSRSEMNVSTLELGDSALYLCASSFNWVGSDSPLHFGNGTRLTVT.

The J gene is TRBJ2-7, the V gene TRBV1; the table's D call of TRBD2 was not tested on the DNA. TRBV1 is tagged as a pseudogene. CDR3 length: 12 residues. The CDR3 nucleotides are TGCAGCGTTGGGGGGGATTCCTACGAGCAGTACTTC. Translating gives CSVGGDSYEQYF.

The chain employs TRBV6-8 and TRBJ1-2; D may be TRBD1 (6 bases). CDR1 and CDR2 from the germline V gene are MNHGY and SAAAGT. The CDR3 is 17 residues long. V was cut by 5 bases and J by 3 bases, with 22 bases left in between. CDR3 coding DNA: TGTGCCAGCAGTGACGTGGGGGGCCGAGGGACCCACTATGGCTACACCTTC. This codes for CASSDVGGRGTHYGYTF.